The TCR beta chain under discussion was sequenced for a study of OX40 agonist ivuxolimab in advanced cancers. Repertoires were generated with immunoSEQ multiplex PCR, while TCRdb's copy carries only in-frame clones and drops some. The table lists tens of thousands of clones, less than 95% of them singletons. Germline values: CDR1 KGHSH, CDR2 LQKENI. This CDR3 spans 15 amino acids. With 1 base removed from V and 0 bases from J, the gap between germline ends came to 9 bases. Sequenced material: CD4+ or CD8+ T cells sorted from blood, taken in a trial of the OX40 agonist ivuxolimab. The clonotype comes from an adult with an advanced solid tumor such as melanoma, head and neck, liver or kidney cancer. The rearrangement uses TRBV18 and TRBJ1-2; possible D gene TRBD1, 6 bases. The CDR3 nucleotides read TGTGCCAGCTCACCACTGGACAGAGCTAACTATGGCTACACCTTC. Amino acids: CASSPLDRANYGYTF.